The clone carrying this T cell receptor beta chain was seen more than once but under ten times. Gene and germline names: mouse. The DNA ends 4 residues before the CDR3 does, and the rest of the CDR3 is filled in from the germline J gene. The data derive from a study of CD8+ T cells in alopecia areata. The time point: mouse skin 6 weeks after grafting, around onset of hair loss. RNA was extracted and reverse transcribed into cDNA as the sequencing template. Method: immunoSEQ multiplex PCR; TCRdb's copy keeps in-frame clones and lacks some. There are over 5,500 clones in the sample, none observed a single time. Trimming cost V 0 bases and J 1 base; bases outside gene matches: 2. Germline V gene data show CDR1 as NSQYPW and CDR2 as LRSPGD (reference sequence). This CDR3 region has 16 residues.

Sequences were derived from skin, sampled at week 6. The sequence was obtained from a C3H/HeJ mouse with alopecia areata. This line is of MHC haplotype H2-k. This chain connects TRBV1 to TRBJ2-1, with 8 bases that match TRBD2. CDR3 bases read: TGCACCTGCAGTGCAGATGGGGGGGGGAACTATGCT. Translating it yields CTCSADGGGNYA. The entire CDR3 protein is CTCSADGGGNYAEQFF.